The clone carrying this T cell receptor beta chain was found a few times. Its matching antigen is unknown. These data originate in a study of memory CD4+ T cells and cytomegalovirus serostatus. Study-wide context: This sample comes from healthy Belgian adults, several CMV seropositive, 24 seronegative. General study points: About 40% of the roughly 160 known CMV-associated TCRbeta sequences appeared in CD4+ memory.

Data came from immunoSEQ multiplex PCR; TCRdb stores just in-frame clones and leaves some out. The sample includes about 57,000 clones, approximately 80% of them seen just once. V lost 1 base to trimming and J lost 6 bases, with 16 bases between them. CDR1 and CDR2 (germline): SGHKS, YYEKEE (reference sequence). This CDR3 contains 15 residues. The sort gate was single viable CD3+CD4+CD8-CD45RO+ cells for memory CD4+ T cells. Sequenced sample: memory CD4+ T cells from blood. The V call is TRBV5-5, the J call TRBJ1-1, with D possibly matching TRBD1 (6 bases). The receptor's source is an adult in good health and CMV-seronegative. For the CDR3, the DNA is TGTGCCAGCAGCTTGAGATTGGGGGCTGGCGCTGAAGCTTTCTTT. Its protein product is CASSLRLGAGAEAFF.